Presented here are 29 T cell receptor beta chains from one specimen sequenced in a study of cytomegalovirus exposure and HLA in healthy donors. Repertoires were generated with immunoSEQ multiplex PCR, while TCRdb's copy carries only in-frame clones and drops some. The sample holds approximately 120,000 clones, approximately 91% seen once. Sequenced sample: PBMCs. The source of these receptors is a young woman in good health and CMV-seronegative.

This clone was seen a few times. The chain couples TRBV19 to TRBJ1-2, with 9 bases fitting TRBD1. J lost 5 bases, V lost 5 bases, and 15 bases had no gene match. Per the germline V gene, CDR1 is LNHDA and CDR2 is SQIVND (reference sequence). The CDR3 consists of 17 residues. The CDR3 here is CASSPPLGRTGEYGYTF. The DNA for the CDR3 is TGTGCCAGTAGTCCCCCCTTAGGTCGGACAGGGGAGTATGGCTACACCTTC.

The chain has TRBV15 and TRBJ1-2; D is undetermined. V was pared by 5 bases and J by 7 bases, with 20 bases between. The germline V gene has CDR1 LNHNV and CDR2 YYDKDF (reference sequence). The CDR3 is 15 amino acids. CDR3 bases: TGTGCCACCAGCCTCCGGACTTATTCGATTGGTGGCTACACCTTC. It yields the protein CATSLRTYSIGGYTF.

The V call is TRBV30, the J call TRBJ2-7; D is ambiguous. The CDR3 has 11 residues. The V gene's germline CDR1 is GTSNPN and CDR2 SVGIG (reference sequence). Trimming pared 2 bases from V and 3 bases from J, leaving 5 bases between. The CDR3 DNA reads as TGTGCCTGGAGTCTCCTCTACGAGCAGTACTTC. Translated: CAWSLLYEQYF.

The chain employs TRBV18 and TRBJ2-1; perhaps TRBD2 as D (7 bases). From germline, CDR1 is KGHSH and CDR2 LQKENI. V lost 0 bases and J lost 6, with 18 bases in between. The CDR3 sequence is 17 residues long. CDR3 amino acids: CASSPPGGAFGANEQFF. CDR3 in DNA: TGTGCCAGCTCACCACCGGGGGGGGCCTTTGGGGCCAATGAGCAGTTCTTC.

CDR3 nucleotides: TGTGCCAGCAGTCTCGACAGGGACGAGCAGTACTTC. It yields the protein CASSLDRDEQYF. This sequence joins TRBV6-1 and TRBJ2-7; TRBD1 matches at 7 bases. The V gene's germline CDR1 is MNHNS and CDR2 SASEGT. The trim removed 5 bases at V and 5 bases at J, leaving 3 bases unmatched. The CDR3 runs 12 residues.

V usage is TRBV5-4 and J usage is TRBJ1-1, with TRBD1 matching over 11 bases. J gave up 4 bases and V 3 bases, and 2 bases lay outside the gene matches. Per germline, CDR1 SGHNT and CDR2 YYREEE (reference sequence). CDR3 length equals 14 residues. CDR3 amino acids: CASSWDRGSTEAFF. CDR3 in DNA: TGTGCCAGCAGCTGGGACAGGGGGAGCACTGAAGCTTTCTTT.

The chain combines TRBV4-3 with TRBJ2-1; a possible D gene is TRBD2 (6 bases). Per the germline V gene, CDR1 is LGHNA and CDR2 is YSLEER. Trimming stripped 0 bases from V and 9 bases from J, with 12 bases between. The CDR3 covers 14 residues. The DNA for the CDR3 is TGCGCCAGCAGCCAAGATCCAGCGGGCTTTGAGCAGTTCTTC. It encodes CASSQDPAGFEQFF.

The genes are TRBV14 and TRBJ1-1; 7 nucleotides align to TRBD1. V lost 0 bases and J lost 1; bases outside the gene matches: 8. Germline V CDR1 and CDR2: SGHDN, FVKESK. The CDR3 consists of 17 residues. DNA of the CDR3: TGTGCCAGCAGCCAAGATAGGGGTCCAGGGGGGAACACTGAAGCTTTCTTT. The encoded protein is CASSQDRGPGGNTEAFF.

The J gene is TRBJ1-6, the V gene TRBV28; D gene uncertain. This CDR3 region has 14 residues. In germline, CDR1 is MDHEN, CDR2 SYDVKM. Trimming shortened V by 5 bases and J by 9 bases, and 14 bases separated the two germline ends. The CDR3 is CASSPPRDGSPLHF. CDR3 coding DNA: TGTGCCAGCAGTCCCCCAAGAGATGGTTCACCCCTCCACTTT.

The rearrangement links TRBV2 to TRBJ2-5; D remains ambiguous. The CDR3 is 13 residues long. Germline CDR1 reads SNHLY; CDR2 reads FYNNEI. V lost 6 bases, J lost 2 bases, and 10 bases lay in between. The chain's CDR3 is CASSLELQETQYF. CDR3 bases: TGTGCCAGCAGCCTAGAGCTACAAGAGACCCAGTACTTC.

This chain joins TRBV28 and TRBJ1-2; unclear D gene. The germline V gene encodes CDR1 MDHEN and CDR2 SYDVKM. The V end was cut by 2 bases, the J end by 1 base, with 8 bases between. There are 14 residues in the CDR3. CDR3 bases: TGTGCCAGCAGTTTAGTGTCTAATAACTATGGCTACACCTTC. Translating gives CASSLVSNNYGYTF.

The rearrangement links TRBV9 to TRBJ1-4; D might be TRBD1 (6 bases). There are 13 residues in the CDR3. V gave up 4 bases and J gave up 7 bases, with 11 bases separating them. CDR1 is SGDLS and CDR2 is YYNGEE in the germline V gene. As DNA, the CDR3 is TGTGCCAGCAGCTCGACCAGGGGTGAAAAACTGTTTTTT. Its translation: CASSSTRGEKLFF.

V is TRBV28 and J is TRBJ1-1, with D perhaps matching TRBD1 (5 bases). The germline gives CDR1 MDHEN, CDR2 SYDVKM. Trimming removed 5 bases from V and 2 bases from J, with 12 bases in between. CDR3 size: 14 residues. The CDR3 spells CASSPSGVNTEAFF. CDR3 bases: TGTGCCAGCAGTCCCTCGGGGGTAAACACTGAAGCTTTCTTT.

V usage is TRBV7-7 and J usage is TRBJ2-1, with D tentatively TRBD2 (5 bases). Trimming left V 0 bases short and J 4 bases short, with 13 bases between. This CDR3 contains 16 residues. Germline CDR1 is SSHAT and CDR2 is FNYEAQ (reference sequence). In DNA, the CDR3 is TGTGCCAGCAGCTTAGCCGGTGGCGGAGGATACAATGAGCAGTTCTTC. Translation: CASSLAGGGGYNEQFF.

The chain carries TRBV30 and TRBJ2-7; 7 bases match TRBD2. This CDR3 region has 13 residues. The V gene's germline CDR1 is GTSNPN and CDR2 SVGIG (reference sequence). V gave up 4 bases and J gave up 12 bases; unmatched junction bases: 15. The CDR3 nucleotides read TGTGCCTGGACCCTCGGACTAGGGTCCCCATGGTACTTC. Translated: CAWTLGLGSPWYF.

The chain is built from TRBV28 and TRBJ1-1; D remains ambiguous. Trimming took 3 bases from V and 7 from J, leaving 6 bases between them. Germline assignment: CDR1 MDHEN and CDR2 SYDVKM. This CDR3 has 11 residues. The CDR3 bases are TGTGCCAGCAGTTTTAGCCTTGAAGCTTTCTTT. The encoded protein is CASSFSLEAFF.

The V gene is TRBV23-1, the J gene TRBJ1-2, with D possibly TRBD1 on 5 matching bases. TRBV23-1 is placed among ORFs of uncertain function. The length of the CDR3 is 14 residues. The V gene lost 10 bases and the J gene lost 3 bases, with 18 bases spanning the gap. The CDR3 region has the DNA TGCGCCAACCTGACAGCCCGCCCCCACTATGGCTACACCTTC. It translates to CANLTARPHYGYTF.

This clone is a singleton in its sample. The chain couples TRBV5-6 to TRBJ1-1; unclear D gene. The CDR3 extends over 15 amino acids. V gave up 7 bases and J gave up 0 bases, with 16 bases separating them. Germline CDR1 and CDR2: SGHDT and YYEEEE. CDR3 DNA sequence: TGTGCCAGCGTCGACGGGGTTAACTTGAACACTGAAGCTTTCTTT. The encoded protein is CASVDGVNLNTEAFF.

The CDR3 nucleotides read TGTGCCAGCAGTCAGATAGCGGGGGTTAACAATGAGCAGTTCTTC. As protein: CASSQIAGVNNEQFF. This rearrangement joins TRBV28 to TRBJ2-1; 9 bases line up with TRBD2. Germline lookup yields CDR1 MDHEN and CDR2 SYDVKM. Losses at the gene ends were 5 bases for V and 5 bases for J; bases not matched to a gene: 7. The CDR3 totals 15 residues.

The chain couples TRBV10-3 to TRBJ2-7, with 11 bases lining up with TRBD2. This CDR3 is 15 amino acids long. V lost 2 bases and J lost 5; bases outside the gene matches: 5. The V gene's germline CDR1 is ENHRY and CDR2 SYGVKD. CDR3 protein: CAISETSGSLDEQYF. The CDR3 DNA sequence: TGTGCCATCAGTGAGACTAGCGGGAGTCTCGACGAGCAGTACTTC.

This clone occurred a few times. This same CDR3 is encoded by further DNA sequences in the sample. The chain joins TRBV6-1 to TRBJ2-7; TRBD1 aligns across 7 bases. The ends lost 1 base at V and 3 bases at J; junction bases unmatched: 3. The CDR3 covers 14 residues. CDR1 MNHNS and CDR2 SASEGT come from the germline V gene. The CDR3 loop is CASSEGAGGYEQYF. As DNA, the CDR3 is TGTGCCAGCAGTGAAGGGGCAGGGGGCTACGAGCAGTACTTC.

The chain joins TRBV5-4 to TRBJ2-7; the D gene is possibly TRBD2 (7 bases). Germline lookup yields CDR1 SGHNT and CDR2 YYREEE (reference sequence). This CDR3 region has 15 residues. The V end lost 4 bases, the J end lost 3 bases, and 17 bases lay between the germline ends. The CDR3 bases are TGTGCCAGCAGCCTTCCAGGGGTAGCGGGCTACGAGCAGTACTTC. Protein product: CASSLPGVAGYEQYF.

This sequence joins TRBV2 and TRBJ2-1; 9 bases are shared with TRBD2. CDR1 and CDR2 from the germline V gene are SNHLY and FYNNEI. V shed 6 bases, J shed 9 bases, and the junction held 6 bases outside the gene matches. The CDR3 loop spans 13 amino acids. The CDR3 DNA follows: TGTGCCAGCAGGCGGGAGGGCCTTATTGAGCAGTTCTTC. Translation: CASRREGLIEQFF.

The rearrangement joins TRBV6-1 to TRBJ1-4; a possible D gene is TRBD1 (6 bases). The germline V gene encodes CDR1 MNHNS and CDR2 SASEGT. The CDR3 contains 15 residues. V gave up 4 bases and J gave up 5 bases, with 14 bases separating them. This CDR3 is CASSGRGGNNEKLFF. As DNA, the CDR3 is TGTGCCAGCAGTGGCCGAGGGGGTAACAATGAAAAACTGTTTTTT.

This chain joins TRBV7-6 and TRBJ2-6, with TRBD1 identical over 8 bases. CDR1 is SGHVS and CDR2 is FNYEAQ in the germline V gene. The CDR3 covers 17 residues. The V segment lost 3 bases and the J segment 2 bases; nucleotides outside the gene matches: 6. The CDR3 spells CASSFVRQGPGANVLTF. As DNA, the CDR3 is TGTGCCAGCAGCTTTGTCCGACAGGGGCCTGGGGCCAACGTCCTGACTTTC.

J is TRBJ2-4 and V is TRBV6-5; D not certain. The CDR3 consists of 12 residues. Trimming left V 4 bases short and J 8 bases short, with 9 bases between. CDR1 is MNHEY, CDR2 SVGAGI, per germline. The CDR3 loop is CASSSRHYIQYF. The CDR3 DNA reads TGTGCCAGCAGTTCCCGACATTACATTCAGTACTTC.

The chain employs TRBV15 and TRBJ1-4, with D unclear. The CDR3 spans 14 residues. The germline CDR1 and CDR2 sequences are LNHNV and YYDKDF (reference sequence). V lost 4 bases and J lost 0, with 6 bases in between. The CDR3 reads CATSMRPTNEKLFF. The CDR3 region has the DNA TGTGCCACCAGCATGCGTCCAACTAATGAAAAACTGTTTTTT.

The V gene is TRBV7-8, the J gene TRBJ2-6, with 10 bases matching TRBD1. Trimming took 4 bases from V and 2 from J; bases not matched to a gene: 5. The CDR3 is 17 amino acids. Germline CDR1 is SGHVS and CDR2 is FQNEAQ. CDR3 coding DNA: TGTGCCAGCAGCTGGACAGGGGGGTCTACTGGGGCCAACGTCCTGACTTTC. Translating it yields CASSWTGGSTGANVLTF.

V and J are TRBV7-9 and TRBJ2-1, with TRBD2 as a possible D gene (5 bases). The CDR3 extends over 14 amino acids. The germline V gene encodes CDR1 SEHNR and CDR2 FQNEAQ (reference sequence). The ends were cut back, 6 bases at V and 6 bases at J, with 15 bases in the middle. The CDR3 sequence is CASSDYAILNEQFF. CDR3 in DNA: TGTGCCAGCAGTGACTACGCAATCCTCAATGAGCAGTTCTTC.